The next 30 T cell receptor beta chains were all read from a single sample in a study of vaccination effects on CD4 cells after COVID-19 (dated by TCRdb to 2021 to 2024). These TCRs are of unknown antigen specificity. In the ViraFEST assay, PBMC were stimulated with viral peptide pools, and TCR sequencing was then used to find antigen-specific CD4+ T cell clonotypes based on their expansion. After less than 13 days of culture, CD4+ T cells were isolated with the EasySep CD4+ T cell isolation kit. Each participant got two doses of an mRNA SARS-CoV-2 vaccine, either BNT162b2 or mRNA-1273. The receptor library was made with the immunoSEQ multiplex PCR assay. Entries here come from immuneACCESS through TCRdb and include only in-frame sequences with V and J called. Some clones fail to appear in such tables; in the studies checked, an unresolved V gene covers under half of the shortfall, and the cause of the remainder is unknown. The sample table records 55,000 to 70,000 clones; around three quarters of these occur just once. The ten largest account for more than 0.9% of the sample.

This material consisted of CD4+ T cells from PBMCs cultured with HCoV-OC43 spike peptides, taken after COVID-19 vaccination. The cell subset or site label for this specimen denotes: HCoV-OC43 spike overlapping peptide pool stimulation. Source of these receptors: a human donor who received a COVID-19 vaccine.

The CDR3: CASSSGTDSSYEQYV. The CDR3 nucleotides read TGTGCCAGCTCATCCGGGACAGATAGCTCCTACGAGCAGTACGTC. The rearrangement joins TRBV18 to TRBJ2-7; 7 nucleotides align to TRBD1. Germline CDR1 and CDR2: KGHSH and LQKENI. V trimming: 5 bases; J trimming: 0 bases; junction bases outside the gene matches: 7. There are 15 residues in the CDR3.

The chain recombines TRBV6-5 with TRBJ1-3; D gene uncertain. This CDR3 spans 16 amino acids. The germline CDR1 and CDR2 sequences are MNHEY and SVGAGI. Trimming cost V 0 bases and J 2 bases, with 11 bases left between them. The CDR3 is CASSYSRWGTGNTIYF. The CDR3 bases are TGTGCCAGCAGTTACTCGAGGTGGGGAACTGGAAACACCATATATTTT.

This chain connects TRBV6-5 to TRBJ2-1, with 8 bases matching TRBD1. The V gene end was trimmed by 3 bases and the J gene end by 15 bases; junction bases not matched to a gene: 4. Germline CDR1 reads MNHEY; CDR2 reads SVGAGI. The CDR3 contains 11 residues. The CDR3 DNA sequence: TGTGCCAGCAGTTATCCAGGGGGCTCGTTCTTC. Its protein product is CASSYPGGSFF.

This clone appeared once. The chain carries TRBV2 and TRBJ2-7; no clear D. Trimming pared 4 bases from V and 4 bases from J, leaving 11 bases between. CDR3 length: 13 amino acids. CDR1 SNHLY and CDR2 FYNNEI come from the germline V gene. The CDR3 coding sequence is TGTGCCAGCAGTGCGGGCCAAATATACGAGCAGTACGTC. Amino acid sequence: CASSAGQIYEQYV.

This clone was seen just once. The chain couples TRBV18 to TRBJ2-3, with TRBD2 as a possible D gene (6 bases). V gave up 3 bases and J gave up 1 base, with 14 bases separating them. The CDR3 covers 16 residues. Germline V CDR1 and CDR2: KGHSH, LQKENI. The CDR3 here is CASSPFGGSGTDTQYF. The DNA for the CDR3 is TGTGCCAGCTCACCGTTTGGGGGGTCGGGCACAGATACGCAGTATTTT. The variable domain in full, completed from reference TRBV18 and TRBJ2-3, reads NAGVMQNPRHLVRRRGQEARLRCSPMKGHSHVYWYRQLPEEGLKFMVYLQKENIIDESGMPKERFSAEFPKEGPSILRIQQVVRGDSAAYFCASSPFGGSGTDTQYFGPGTRLTVL.

V and J are TRBV7-2 and TRBJ1-2; 9 nucleotides match TRBD1. The V gene end was trimmed by 0 bases and the J gene end by 9 bases; junction bases not matched to a gene: 8. The CDR3 runs 15 residues. CDR1 SGHTA and CDR2 FQGNSA come from the germline V gene. The CDR3: CASSLASQGARSYTF. Here the CDR3 DNA reads TGTGCCAGCAGCTTAGCGTCACAGGGGGCGAGGAGCTACACCTTC.

The chain's CDR3 is CASSRPGTGVYEQYV. The CDR3 coding sequence is TGTGCCAGCAGCCGACCCGGGACAGGAGTCTACGAGCAGTACGTC. The rearrangement links TRBV5-6 to TRBJ2-7, with 8 bases identical to TRBD1. The V and J ends lost 4 bases and 3 bases, in that order; junction bases with no gene match: 9. The CDR3 length is 15 residues. Germline values: CDR1 SGHDT, CDR2 YYEEEE.

The chain uses TRBV6-7 and TRBJ1-6; tentatively, D is TRBD1 (5 bases). TRBV6-7 is designated an ORF whose function remains uncertain. The CDR3 sequence is 15 residues long. Deletions cut 8 bases from V and 7 bases from J, with 18 bases between. The CDR3 reads CASPTRGVGNSPLHF. The CDR3 DNA reads TGTGCCAGCCCGACGCGGGGGGTAGGGAATTCACCCCTCCACTTT.

The rearrangement joins TRBV30 to TRBJ1-4; D ambiguous. Germline V CDR1 and CDR2: GTSNPN, SVGIG (reference sequence). The germline V and J ends were trimmed by 1 base and 9 bases, with 6 bases remaining between them. CDR3 length equals 11 residues. CDR3 sequence: CAWSEDKKLFF. For the CDR3, the DNA is TGTGCCTGGAGTGAAGATAAAAAACTGTTTTTT.

This chain uses TRBV7-2 with TRBJ2-3, with 12 nucleotides matching TRBD2. Germline V gene sequence: CDR1 SGHTA, CDR2 FQGNSA. Trimming at V came to 6 bases and at J to 4 bases, leaving 2 bases not matched to a gene. The CDR3 is 14 amino acids. Written as DNA, the CDR3 is TGTGCCAGCAGTTCTAGCGGGGGGGCAGATACGCAGTATTTT. Residues: CASSSSGGADTQYF.

This chain connects TRBV18 to TRBJ2-2, with TRBD1 as a possible D gene (6 bases). V lost 3 bases and J 2 bases, leaving 19 bases between the germline ends. The CDR3 spans 18 residues. Germline CDR1 and CDR2: KGHSH and LQKENI. The CDR3, as DNA: TGTGCCAGCTCACCCGATCCGACAGGACCCCTAAACACCGGGGAGCTGTTTTTT. Its translation: CASSPDPTGPLNTGELFF.

The chain carries TRBV29-1 and TRBJ2-4, with D tentatively TRBD2 (5 bases). Germline V gene sequence: CDR1 SQVTM, CDR2 ANQGSEA. Trimming stripped 5 bases from V and 2 bases from J, with 7 bases between. This CDR3 is 12 amino acids long. In nucleotides, the CDR3 is TGCAGCGTTATAGCGCCCAAAAACATTCAGTACTTC. As protein: CSVIAPKNIQYF.

This clone was found a few times. V gene TRBV18 combines with J gene TRBJ1-1; TRBD1 matches at 7 bases. J was trimmed by 4 bases and V by 2 bases; bases with no gene match: 4. The CDR3 sequence is 14 residues long. CDR1 is KGHSH and CDR2 is LQKENI in the germline V gene. This chain's CDR3 is CASSPVSGGTEAFF. Here the CDR3 DNA reads TGTGCCAGCTCACCAGTATCAGGGGGCACTGAAGCTTTCTTT.

In nucleotides, the CDR3 is TGTGCCAGCAGCCTAGGTGGGACAGGCCGCCCGAACACTGAAGCTTTCTTT. Protein sequence: CASSLGGTGRPNTEAFF. The genes are TRBV5-6 and TRBJ1-1; 8 bases fit TRBD1. Trimming took 4 bases from V and 1 from J; bases not matched to a gene: 12. The germline CDR1 and CDR2 sequences are SGHDT and YYEEEE. This CDR3 has 17 residues.

V gene TRBV2 combines with J gene TRBJ2-3; D ambiguous. The germline V gene has CDR1 SNHLY and CDR2 FYNNEI. This CDR3 is 14 amino acids long. Trimming took 0 bases from V and 2 from J, leaving 6 bases between them. As DNA, the CDR3 is TGTGCCAGCAGTGAAGCTAGGGTCACAGATACGCAGTATTTT. Amino acid sequence: CASSEARVTDTQYF.

The genes are TRBV5-1 and TRBJ1-1; D is possibly TRBD1 (5 bases). Germline V gives CDR1 SGHRS, CDR2 YFSETQ. The V end was cut by 4 bases, the J end by 11 bases, with 21 bases between. CDR3 length: 14 residues. The CDR3 coding sequence is TGCGCCAGCAGCCTGGAGGGGCAGGGTGGTACGGCTTTCTTT. Translated: CASSLEGQGGTAFF.

V gene TRBV6-4 combines with J gene TRBJ1-2; D gene uncertain. Trimming pared 7 bases from V and 5 bases from J, leaving 14 bases between. The CDR3 loop spans 13 amino acids. Germline V gene sequence: CDR1 MRHNA, CDR2 SNTAGT. CDR3 in amino acids: CASKRYTGYGYTF. The CDR3 DNA is TGTGCCAGCAAGCGCTACACCGGATATGGCTACACCTTC.

The CDR3 bases are TGTGCCAGCAGCCGACAGGGGGGAACTGAAGCTTTCTTT. Amino acid sequence: CASSRQGGTEAFF. The chain is built from TRBV7-3 and TRBJ1-1, with 9 bases aligning to TRBD1. The trim removed 5 bases at V and 5 bases at J, leaving 3 bases unmatched. Germline assignment: CDR1 SGHTA and CDR2 FQGTGA. This CDR3 is 13 amino acids long.

A few counts support this clone. The V and J genes are TRBV5-1 and TRBJ1-4; D ambiguous. The V end was cut by 1 base, the J end by 5 bases, with 9 bases between. Looked up from germline, CDR1 is SGHRS and CDR2 is YFSETQ. The CDR3 totals 14 residues. CDR3 protein: CASSLSSGNEKLFF. As DNA, the CDR3 is TGCGCCAGCAGCTTGAGTTCAGGAAATGAAAAACTGTTTTTT.

In this sample, this clone turned up a few times. J is TRBJ2-7 and V is TRBV2; a possible D gene is TRBD2 (5 bases). Germline CDR1 is SNHLY and CDR2 is FYNNEI. This CDR3 spans 12 amino acids. V lost 5 bases and J 5 bases, leaving 10 bases between the germline ends. CDR3 coding DNA: TGTGCCAGCAGTTACGGGGTTAACGAGCAGTACGTC. It translates to CASSYGVNEQYV.

V is TRBV19 and J is TRBJ1-4; tentatively, D is TRBD1 (5 bases). CDR3 size: 15 residues. V lost 5 bases to trimming and J lost 0 bases, with 10 bases between them. Per the germline V gene, CDR1 is LNHDA and CDR2 is SQIVND (reference sequence). CDR3 region: CASSLTRATNEKLFF. DNA for the CDR3: TGTGCCAGTAGTCTGACCAGGGCAACTAATGAAAAACTGTTTTTT.

J is TRBJ2-4 and V is TRBV19, with a possible D match to TRBD1 (5 bases). This CDR3 is built from 14 residues. V was pared by 4 bases and J by 8 bases, with 15 bases between. The V gene's germline CDR1 is LNHDA and CDR2 SQIVND (reference sequence). DNA for the CDR3: TGTGCCAGTAGTACCACCATCCTAGGGGACATTCAGTACTTC. Amino acids: CASSTTILGDIQYF.

The chain is built from TRBV6-1 and TRBJ1-4, with D uncertain. Germline loops: CDR1 MNHNS, CDR2 SASEGT. The CDR3 is 15 amino acids. The germline V and J ends were trimmed by 3 bases and 4 bases, with 12 bases remaining between them. The CDR3 DNA sequence: TGTGCCAGCAGTGATGGTCGTTTGAATAATGAAAAACTGTTTTTT. Its translation: CASSDGRLNNEKLFF.

Only a few counts were recorded for this clone. The chain carries TRBV30 and TRBJ1-1, with D hard to call. This CDR3 is built from 14 residues. The V gene's germline CDR1 is GTSNPN and CDR2 SVGIG (reference sequence). With 0 bases removed from V and 1 base from J, the gap between germline ends came to 9 bases. CDR3 sequence: CAWSVGLQNTEAFF. The CDR3 DNA reads TGTGCCTGGAGTGTAGGGCTGCAGAACACTGAAGCTTTCTTT. The full variable domain, its missing parts supplied by reference TRBV30 and TRBJ1-1, is SQTIHQWPATLVQPVGSPLSLECTVEGTSNPNLYWYRQAAGRGLQLLFYSVGIGQISSEVPQNLSASRPQDRQFILSSKKLLLSDSGFYLCAWSVGLQNTEAFFGQGTRLTVV.

This chain links TRBV5-1 with TRBJ2-5, with D possibly called TRBD1 or TRBD2 (5 bases each). The V end was cut by 6 bases, the J end by 2 bases, with 17 bases between. There are 15 residues in the CDR3. CDR1 is SGHRS and CDR2 is YFSETQ in the germline V gene. CDR3: CASTRPGDRQETQYF. The CDR3 DNA reads as TGCGCCAGCACCCGACCCGGGGACCGTCAAGAGACCCAGTACTTC. The variable domain in full, with the rest retrieved from reference TRBV5-1 and TRBJ2-5, is KAGVTQTPRYLIKTRGQQVTLSCSPISGHRSVSWYQQTPGQGLQFLFEYFSETQRNKGNFPGRFSGRQFSNSRSEMNVSTLELGDSALYLCASTRPGDRQETQYFGPGTRLLVL.

The chain carries TRBV3-1 (or the pseudogene TRBV3-2) and TRBJ2-2; unclear D gene. This CDR3 contains 14 residues. Germline CDR1 reads LGHDT; CDR2 reads YNNKEL (reference sequence). Trimming took 2 bases from V and 6 from J, leaving 10 bases between them. CDR3 loop: CASSQSFLAGELFF. In DNA, the CDR3 is TGTGCCAGCAGCCAATCTTTCTTAGCCGGGGAGCTGTTTTTT.

This rearrangement joins TRBV7-9 to TRBJ2-1; weak D call: TRBD2 (6 bases). The V gene's germline CDR1 is SEHNR and CDR2 FQNEAQ (reference sequence). V lost 8 bases, J lost 0 bases, and 14 bases lay in between. There are 15 residues in the CDR3. CDR3 amino acids: CASVAGFSSYNEQFF. The CDR3, as DNA: TGTGCCAGCGTGGCGGGGTTCAGCTCCTACAATGAGCAGTTCTTC.

The chain links TRBV7-3 to TRBJ2-1, with unresolved D. The germline V gene encodes CDR1 SGHTA and CDR2 FQGTGA. This CDR3 is built from 14 residues. V was shortened by 2 bases and J by 8 bases, with 13 bases between the two germline ends. The CDR3 region has the DNA TGTGCCAGCAGCTTACAACTCGGTGGGGATGAGCAGTTCTTC. It is translated as CASSLQLGGDEQFF.

This clone was seen only once. The V call is TRBV6-6, the J call TRBJ2-6; D may be TRBD1 (5 bases). The ends were cut back, 4 bases at V and 2 bases at J, with 12 bases in the middle. From germline, CDR1 is MNHNY and CDR2 SVGAGI (reference sequence). The CDR3 consists of 16 residues. The CDR3 region is CASSSPSGTGANVLTF. The CDR3 nucleotides are TGTGCCAGCAGTTCCCCTTCAGGGACTGGGGCCAACGTCCTGACTTTC.

The V gene is TRBV24-1, the J gene TRBJ2-3, with a tentative D call TRBD1 (5 bases). Germline V gives CDR1 KGHDR, CDR2 SFDVKD. The germline V and J ends were trimmed by 2 bases and 8 bases, with 10 bases remaining between them. CDR3 length equals 13 residues. The CDR3 coding sequence is TGTGCCACCAGTGATTCAGGGAACCCTACGCAGTATTTT. It encodes CATSDSGNPTQYF.